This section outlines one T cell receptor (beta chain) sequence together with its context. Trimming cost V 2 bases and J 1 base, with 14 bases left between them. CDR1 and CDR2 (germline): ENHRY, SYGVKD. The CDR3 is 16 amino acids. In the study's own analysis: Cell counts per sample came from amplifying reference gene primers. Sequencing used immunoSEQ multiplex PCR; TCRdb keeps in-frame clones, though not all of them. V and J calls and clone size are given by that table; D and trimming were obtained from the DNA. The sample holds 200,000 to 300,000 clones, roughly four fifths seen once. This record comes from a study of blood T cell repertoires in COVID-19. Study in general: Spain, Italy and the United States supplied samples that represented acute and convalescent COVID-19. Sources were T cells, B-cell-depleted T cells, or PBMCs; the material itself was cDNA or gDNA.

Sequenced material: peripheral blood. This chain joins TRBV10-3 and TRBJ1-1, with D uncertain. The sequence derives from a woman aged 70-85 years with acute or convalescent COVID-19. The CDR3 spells CAISEPRGLGNTEAFF. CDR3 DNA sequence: TGTGCCATCAGTGAGCCGAGAGGGTTAGGGAACACTGAAGCTTTCTTT.